This is a list of T cell receptor beta chains from one sample in a study of low-dose radiotherapy and immunotherapy resistance in tumors. TCRdb passed the reads through MiXCR, listing each CDR3 protein once. The sample gives 100,000 or so distinct CDR3 sequences, 9% to 9.5% of which show up once; more than 0.85% is in the top ten. The sequencing used PBMCs, collected before treatment. These receptors were obtained from a male donor with prostate cancer. CDR3s include the opening cysteine and the closing phenylalanine or tryptophan. A D gene is named only where the DNA matches it firmly. The listing skips clone size in some rows; elsewhere it reads once, few, many or a size class.

j_call d_call clone_size v_call cdr3_nt cdr3_aa
TRBJ2-7 - many TRBV5-1 TGCGCCAGCAGCTTCAGCGACGAGCAGTACTTC CASSFSDEQYF
TRBJ2-7 TRBD1 many TRBV7-2 TGTGCCAGCAGCGCTCGGACAGGGGTGCCCTACGAGCAGTACTTC CASSARTGVPYEQYF
TRBJ2-2 TRBD2 many TRBV6-1 TGTGCCAGCTCTGGGGCTAGCGGAGACACCGGGGAGCTGTTTTTT CASSGASGDTGELFF
TRBJ1-2 - many TRBV19 TGTGCCAGCGGGGGCGCGGTCTATGGCTACACCTTC CASGGAVYGYTF
TRBJ2-1 - many TRBV5-1 TGCGCCAGCAGCTTGCCTGTCGGGCTAGCACTATCCTACAATGAGCAGTTCTTC CASSLPVGLALSYNEQFF
TRBJ2-5 - many TRBV28 TGTGCCAGCAACTTATTACAGGGAGGTCGAGAGACCCAGTACTTC CASNLLQGGRETQYF
TRBJ2-3 - many TRBV20-1 TGCAGTGCCCCACAGGGAGCAGATACGCAGTATTTT CSAPQGADTQYF
TRBJ2-7 TRBD2 many TRBV3-1 TGTGCCAGCCGCGCCGGGGGGGGGGCCTACGAGCAGTACTTC CASRAGGGAYEQYF
TRBJ2-2 - - TRBV7-8 TGTGCCAGCCAGGTTGCAGCGAACACCGGGGAGCTGTTTTTT CASQVAANTGELFF
TRBJ2-7 TRBD1 many TRBV19 TGTGCCAGTAGTACCTACAGGGGTTACGAGCAGTACTTC CASSTYRGYEQYF
TRBJ2-3 TRBD1 many TRBV4-3 TGCGCCAGCAGCCAGGGATCCCCGACAGGGTCAGATACGCAGTATTTT CASSQGSPTGSDTQYF
TRBJ2-2 TRBD2 many TRBV3-1 TGTGCCAGCAGCGATAGCGGGAAAGTGGCCGGGGAGCTGTTTTTT CASSDSGKVAGELFF
TRBJ2-6 - many TRBV28 TGTGGGTCGGCGACCCCTGGGGCCAACGTCCTGACTTTC CGSATPGANVLTF
TRBJ2-1 - many TRBV20-1 TGCAGTGCTAGACCGGACTCCAATGAGCAGTTCTTC CSARPDSNEQFF
TRBJ2-3 - many TRBV5-1 TGCGCCAGCAGCTCGGACATTCGCGGCACAGATACGCAGTATTTT CASSSDIRGTDTQYF
TRBJ1-2 - many TRBV29-1 TGCAGCGTTTCCCAGGGAGGGAGGTTC CSVSQGGRF
TRBJ2-3 - many TRBV28 TGTGCCAGCAGTTCACTACAGGGACGAACAGATACGCAGTATTTT CASSSLQGRTDTQYF
TRBJ1-4 - - TRBV30 TGTGCCTGGAGTTCTAAAGCTCCCGAAAAACTGTTTTTT CAWSSKAPEKLFF
TRBJ2-2 TRBD2 many TRBV11-3 TGTGCCAGCAGCCTGGGTAGCGGGAGTTTGGGCACCGGGGAGCTGTTTTTT CASSLGSGSLGTGELFF
TRBJ2-1 - many TRBV7-3 TGTGCCAGCAGCTCAAAGGGGGGACTGGGGTACAATGAGCAGTTCTTC CASSSKGGLGYNEQFF
TRBJ2-1 TRBD2 many TRBV20-1 TGCAGTGCTAGAGAGTCGGGAGGGCCTTATGAGCAGTTCTTC CSARESGGPYEQFF
TRBJ2-2 TRBD2 many TRBV20-1 TGCAGTGCGAGAGACCCCCGACTAGCGGGAGGGGAGCTGTTTTTT CSARDPRLAGGELFF
TRBJ2-2 TRBD1 many TRBV7-2 TGTGCCAGCAGCCAGGGTGACAGGGAGAACGGGGAGCTGTTTTTT CASSQGDRENGELFF
TRBJ2-1 - many TRBV11-2 TGTGCCAGCAGCTTTTCAAGATTCAATGAGCAGTTCTTC CASSFSRFNEQFF
TRBJ2-1 TRBD2 many TRBV29-1 TGCAGCGTTGAAAAGATGACGGCAGGTCTGAGACTAGCGGCCAACAATGAGCAGTTCTTC CSVEKMTAGLRLAANNEQFF
TRBJ2-2 - - TRBV2 - CATQAGMNTGELFFF
TRBJ1-1 - few TRBV19 TGTGCCAGTAGTATGGGGGGGGCCGGGATGAACACTGAAGCTTTCTTT CASSMGGAGMNTEAFF
TRBJ2-3 TRBD2 many TRBV3-1 TGTGCCAGCAGTCACGAAGGGACTAGCGGGAACAGCACAGATACGCAGTATTTT CASSHEGTSGNSTDTQYF
TRBJ2-7 TRBD1 many TRBV28 TGTGCCAGCAGTACCAAGGACAGGGCCCCAGCTTTTGCGCAGTACTTC CASSTKDRAPAFAQYF
TRBJ2-3 - medium-sized TRBV28 TGTGCCAGCAGCTACATACGGGGGCAGTTTAGCACAGATACGCAGTATTTT CASSYIRGQFSTDTQYF
TRBJ2-7 - many TRBV4-2 TGTGCCAGCAGCCAATACGAGGAGACCCCATACGAGCAGTACTTC CASSQYEETPYEQYF
TRBJ1-1 - many TRBV28 TGTGCCAGCAGACCCCAGGGTGAGAACACTGAAGCTTTCTTT CASRPQGENTEAFF
TRBJ2-7 - few TRBV6-1 TGTGCCAGCAGTGCCCAGCAGAGCTCCTACGAGCAGTACTTC CASSAQQSSYEQYF
TRBJ2-7 TRBD2 many TRBV3-1 TGTGCCAGCAGCCCCGGACTAGCGGGGTCCTACGAGCAGTACTTC CASSPGLAGSYEQYF
TRBJ2-1 TRBD1 many TRBV12-3/TRBV12-4 TGTGCCAGCAGGAGGGGACAGGGTCGGGATGAGCAGTTCTTC CASRRGQGRDEQFF
TRBJ2-7 - many TRBV6-2/TRBV6-3 TGTGCCAGCAGTCAAACATCGTACGAGCAGTACTTC CASSQTSYEQYF
TRBJ2-1 - many TRBV20-1 TGCAGTGGTGGACTTTACAATGAGCAGTTCTTC CSGGLYNEQFF
TRBJ2-3 TRBD2 few TRBV28 TGTGCCAGCAGTTTAGACTCTAGCGGAGCTAGCACAGATACGCAGTATTTT CASSLDSSGASTDTQYF
TRBJ2-1 TRBD2 many TRBV5-4 TGTGCCAGCAGCTCTGGACTAGCCGACAATGAGCAGTTCTTC CASSSGLADNEQFF
TRBJ1-1 - many TRBV27 TGCGTCCGGGGAAAGTCCCCTGAAGCTTTCTTT CVRGKSPEAFF
TRBJ1-5 - many TRBV15 TGTGCCACCAGCAGAGATGGGGGGCGGTTGCTAAATCAGCCCCAGCATTTT CATSRDGGRLLNQPQHF
TRBJ2-1 TRBD1 many TRBV7-2 TGTGCCAGCAGCTTTGGGACAGGGATGCAGGATGAGCAGTTCTTC CASSFGTGMQDEQFF
TRBJ2-1 - - TRBV4-1 TGCGCCAGCAGCACGCGGGACATCTACAATGAGCAGTTCTTC CASSTRDIYNEQFF
TRBJ2-3 - many TRBV19 TGTGCCAGTAGTACCCCCGGGGGAGCCCACACAGATACGCAGTATTTT CASSTPGGAHTDTQYF
TRBJ2-7 TRBD1 few TRBV10-1 TGCGCCAGCAGGACCGAGGACAGGCGCTACGAGCAGTACTTC CASRTEDRRYEQYF
TRBJ2-7 - many TRBV24-1 TGTGCCACCAGTGACCGACACCGTCTAAGGGACTACGAGCAGTACTTC CATSDRHRLRDYEQYF
TRBJ2-5 - - TRBV20-1 TGCAGTGCTTCTACGGGGCGGACCAGCACAGAGACCCAGTACTTC CSASTGRTSTETQYF
TRBJ1-2 - many TRBV6-6 TGTGCCAGCAGTTGGGGGGGAAAGGAGAAGGGCTACACCTTC CASSWGGKEKGYTF
TRBJ2-1 TRBD1 many TRBV7-9 TGTGCCAGCAGATACCGGGAACAGGGGGCGGTGTCTGAGCAGTTCTTC CASRYREQGAVSEQFF
TRBJ1-1 - - TRBV5-5 TGTGCCAGCAGCTTACCGGGGACGGGGAACACTGGAGCTTTCTTT CASSLPGTGNTGAFF
TRBJ2-3 - many TRBV3-1 TGTGCCAGCAGCCTTAGCGCGATTGTTGGCACAGATACGCAGTATTTT CASSLSAIVGTDTQYF